This T cell receptor beta chain was documented in a study of T cell repertoires and HLA-DP antigens (dated by TCRdb to between 2017 and 2018). General notes on the study: Using HeLa cells transduced to present allogeneic HLA-DP, the study set up an in vitro model of CD4+ T cell alloreactivity. The two alloantigens modelled structurally similar versus dissimilar alloantigens, differing from self at one and 9 to 11 peptide-binding groove amino acids, respectively. The three donors were two male and one female, with ages ranging from the 18-to-29 to the 60-to-69 age band. The paper as a whole reports these results and caveats: Limitations included only a few donors, a non-physiological HeLa antigen-presenting system, and the use of total CD4+ responder cells. Clones undetected before culture had an average cumulative frequency of roughly 36% against one allele versus less than 65% against the other. The naive and memory CD4+ repertoires were not analysed as separate populations.

Following 15 days of expansion, the cultured CD4+ cells were restimulated for around 22 h with HeLa cells expressing the same allogeneic DPB1. To act as antigen-presenting cells, HeLa stimulator cells were retrovirally transduced with HLA-DPA1/DPB1, HLA-DM, invariant chain and CD80. Untouched CD4+ T cells were isolated from Ficoll-separated PBMC through negative selection with magnetic beads, and an average purity of approximately 98% was reached. CD4+ responders were cocultured with 100 Gy-irradiated HeLa cells at a 3:1 ratio in medium containing around 50 U/mL IL-2 and 10% human AB serum. Using magnetic beads, untouched CD4+ T cells were isolated from Ficoll-separated PBMC at around 98% purity, with only negligible CD8+ contamination. Peripheral blood mononuclear cells came from the buffy coats of three healthy blood donors, who served as the study's donors. All three donors were CMV seronegative. Genomic DNA was extracted with the DNeasy Blood & Tissue Kit.

Remarks on this clone: Per-nucleotide qualities are absent, and no much larger clonotype sits a single base away.

The CDR3 starts with the cysteine, ends with the phenylalanine, and has 20 residues. The entry retains the CDR3 DNA only, 60 bases that are in frame from base 1. V is pruned by 0 bases and J by 0 bases, leaving 10 bases of the junction without a gene match. The germline V gene (reference sequence) specifies LNHDA as CDR1 and SQIVND as CDR2. The immunoSEQ multiplex PCR, with forward primers for 54 TRBV segments and reverse primers for 13 TRBJ segments, was used to amplify TCRB CDR3 regions. Cultured samples were sequenced at survey resolution, targeting roughly 60,000 T cell genomes. Sequencing of amplicons was performed on an Illumina HiSeq System, and 87 bp reads covering the CDR3 were generated. In the source study's methods: Correction for PCR and sequencing errors was applied to reads, and CDR3 regions were defined through alignment to IMGT reference sequences. Synthetic template pools were used to estimate counts of templates and unique rearrangements. Clonality was computed as 1 minus Pielou's evenness. Richness was estimated with the Daley-Smith estimator. Repertoire overlap was measured with Morisita's index. A clone counted as low-abundance if it appeared in cultured samples but went undetected in the pre-culture repertoire of the same donor. This is the immuneACCESS table as TCRdb keeps it, with only in-frame sequences that have V and J called. A part of the clones is gone; compared with another copy, unresolved V genes explain less than half, and the rest is unexplained. D and trimming were read from the DNA, whereas the V and J calls and clone size are those reported in that table. In this sample the table shows 2,000 to 2,500 clones, about four fifths of which occur a single time. Of the sample, around 28% is held by the ten largest clones.

Sequencing was performed on CD137- CD4+ T cells from cultured PBMCs. The clonotype comes from a woman younger than 30 in good health and CMV-seronegative. Here the chain combines TRBV19 and TRBJ2-4, with 11 bases aligning to TRBD1. The sequenced DNA: TGTGCCAGTAGTATAGATGCGGGACAGGGGGGGTCCTTAGCCAAAAACATTCAGTACTTC. Protein translation: CASSIDAGQGGSLAKNIQYF.